This T cell receptor beta chain was obtained from a study of post-analysis software for immune sequencing data. About the research overall: Relapsing-remitting, secondary progressive and progressive-relapsing multiple sclerosis courses were included.

A word on this clonotype: Its specificity is not known.

General study results and limits: The normalized Chao1 diversity of multiple sclerosis patients was significantly lower than that of controls. Among roughly 5 TRBV segments more frequent in patients than controls were TRBV5-6, TRBV5-1 and TRBV20-1.

The CDR3 is 18 amino acids. Germline lookup yields CDR1 DFQATT and CDR2 SNEGSKA (reference sequence). The V gene lost 0 bases and the J gene lost 0 bases, with 19 bases spanning the gap. Prepared TCR beta cDNA libraries contained unique molecular identifiers. The authors obtained roughly 500,000 cDNA molecules from approximately 0.91 to 9.4 million T cells. TCRdb re-called the PCR reads with MiXCR, one entry per CDR3 protein. The table has some 450,000 distinct CDR3 sequences, 45% seen once; the top ten hold roughly 12%. Sequencing was performed on blood. The sequence was obtained from a girl between 10 and 17 years old with multiple sclerosis. The chain employs TRBV20-1 and TRBJ2-3; D is unresolved. CDR3 bases: TGCAGTGCTAGAGATACGTTTAGGAGAATCAAGAGCACAGATACGCAGTATTTT. Its protein product is CSARDTFRRIKSTDTQYF.